These T cell receptor beta chains were read from a single sample in a study of CD8 T cells in Susac syndrome. Each CDR3 protein gets one entry after TCRdb re-called the immunoSEQ multiplex PCR reads with MiXCR. The sample holds 100,000 to 150,000 distinct CDR3 sequences, 93% seen once. Sample: CD8+ T cells from PBMCs. All receptors derive from a human donor with multiple sclerosis. CDR3s include the opening cysteine and the closing phenylalanine or tryptophan. The order of the fields is V gene, clone size, J gene, D gene, CDR3 DNA, CDR3 protein. A D gene is named only where the DNA matches it firmly. Size is stated for part of the rows, as once, few or many counts, or as a class when the clone is expanded.

>TRBV2|.|TRBJ1-1|.
TGTGCCAGCAGTGAACTGGGGGCGGATACTGAAGCTTTCTTT
CASSELGADTEAFF
>TRBV4-1|once|TRBJ1-2|.
TGCGCCAGCAGCCAAGATGTGGCGTATGGCTACACCTTC
CASSQDVAYGYTF
>TRBV20-1|.|TRBJ2-2|.
TGCAGTGCTAGAAGAATCTTCGTGGAGAACACCGGGGAGCTGTTTTTT
CSARRIFVENTGELFF
>TRBV7-9|.|TRBJ2-1|TRBD2
TGTGCCAGCAGCTTAGCGCGGGGGGACAATGAGCAGTTCTTC
CASSLARGDNEQFF
>TRBV16|once|TRBJ1-5|.
TGTGCCAGCAGCCAAACTAGCGAGCCCCAGCATTTT
CASSQTSEPQHF
>TRBV6-2/TRBV6-3|.|TRBJ2-6|.
TGTGCCAGCAGTTACTCGGAGGACTCTGGGGCCAACGTCCTGACTTTC
CASSYSEDSGANVLTF
>TRBV12-2|.|TRBJ2-6|.
TGTGCAAGTCGCTCCGGCCGGGACAGGCTTAGCTCTGGGGCCAACGTCCTGACTTTC
CASRSGRDRLSSGANVLTF
>TRBV7-9|.|TRBJ2-4|.
TGTGCCAGCAGCTTAGCGGGGGTGTTAGACATTCAGTACTTC
CASSLAGVLDIQYF
>TRBV6-5|.|TRBJ1-2|.
TGTGCCAGCAGTTACTCCGTACGGGGGCTCAATCAGTATGGCTACACCTTC
CASSYSVRGLNQYGYTF
>TRBV5-1|.|TRBJ1-1|.
TGCGCCAGCAGCTTGGAGCGACAGAACACTGAAGCTTTCTTT
CASSLERQNTEAFF
>TRBV16|.|TRBJ2-7|TRBD1
TGTGCCAGCAGCCAATCCGCGGGACAGGGTGTCTACTTC
CASSQSAGQGVYF
>TRBV30|.|TRBJ1-1|TRBD1
TGTGCCTGGGGACAGGGTGTCACTGAAGCTTTCTTT
CAWGQGVTEAFF
>TRBV24-1|.|TRBJ1-1|.
TGTGCCACCAGTGAAGGACTGAACACTGAAGCTTTCTTT
CATSEGLNTEAFF
>TRBV7-9|.|TRBJ2-2|.
TGTGCTTTGTGGGCGAACACCGGGGAGCTGTTTTTT
CALWANTGELFF
>TRBV11-2|.|TRBJ2-1|TRBD2
TGTGCCAGCACCACTCCGGGACTGGGGGGGAGAGAGCAGTTCTTC
CASTTPGLGGREQFF
>TRBV11-2|.|TRBJ2-1|TRBD2
TGTGCCAGCAGCCAATCCGGGCGGGAGCTCGATGAGCAGTTCTTC
CASSQSGRELDEQFF
>TRBV18|.|TRBJ2-5|.
TGTGCCAGCTCACTCCGGTCCAGTACACCAGAGACCCAGTACTTC
CASSLRSSTPETQYF
>TRBV7-9|.|TRBJ2-1|TRBD1
TGTGCCAGCAGCCCCCGGACAGGGTCCCTCTCCTACAATGAGCAGTTCTTC
CASSPRTGSLSYNEQFF
>TRBV30|.|TRBJ1-1|TRBD1
TGTGCCTGGAGGGATATTGTGGAGGGGGCCTCAAGAGTTTTCAGGAACACTGAAGCTTTCTTT
CAWRDIVEGASRVFRNTEAFF
>TRBV2|.|TRBJ1-5|TRBD1
TGTGCCAGTAAGGGGTATTATGGGACAGGGGATACCCAGCATTTT
CASKGYYGTGDTQHF
>TRBV4-2|.|TRBJ1-1|.
TGTGCCAGCAGCCAACCCTTTCGGACAAGTCGGGAGGACACTGAAGCTTTCTTT
CASSQPFRTSREDTEAFF
>TRBV21-1|.|TRBJ1-4|.
TGTGCCAGCAGACCCGGGACAGGGGGAAAACTGTTTTTT
CASRPGTGGKLFF
>TRBV15|.|TRBJ1-1|.
TGTGCCACCAGCAGTATCACAGTGAACACTGAAGCTTTCTTT
CATSSITVNTEAFF
>TRBV3-1|.|TRBJ2-4|TRBD2
TGTGCCAGCAGCCTCACTCACCCTGGACTAGCGGGAGGAGGCATTCAGTACTTC
CASSLTHPGLAGGGIQYF
>TRBV6-4|.|TRBJ1-4|TRBD1
TGTGCCAGCAGTGATGGGTGGAGGGGGCTGGAAGAAAAACTGTTTTTT
CASSDGWRGLEEKLFF
>TRBV5-1|.|TRBJ2-3|.
TGCGCCAGCAGCTTACAGGGACCCACAGATACGCAGTATTTT
CASSLQGPTDTQYF
>TRBV6-5|.|TRBJ2-5|TRBD1
TGTGCCGGGTACCGGGACAGGGGATCCCCAGAGACCCAGTACTTC
CAGYRDRGSPETQYF
>TRBV5-6|.|TRBJ2-7|.
TGTGCCAGCAGCGACGGGCAGGGTTACGAGCAGTACTTC
CASSDGQGYEQYF
>TRBV12-3/TRBV12-4|.|TRBJ2-2|.
TGTGCCACCAAGGCGGGACGTGGTACCGGGGAGCTGTTTTTT
CATKAGRGTGELFF
>TRBV4-1|.|TRBJ2-6|.
TGCGCCAGCAGCCCGGGACTCGGGAACCTTCCTGGGGCCAACGTCCTGACTTTC
CASSPGLGNLPGANVLTF
>TRBV27|.|TRBJ2-1|.
TGTGCCAGCAGCCCTCAGGACTGGAGCTCCTACAATGAGCAGTTCTTC
CASSPQDWSSYNEQFF
>TRBV7-9|.|TRBJ2-5|TRBD1
TGTGCCAGCAGCCGCGGGGACAGGGTCGGGGACCAAGAGACCCAGTACTTC
CASSRGDRVGDQETQYF
>TRBV4-1|.|TRBJ2-2|.
TGCGCCAGCAGCGGTACGAGTCTAGCGCGGACCGGGGAGCTGTTTTTT
CASSGTSLARTGELFF
>TRBV2|.|TRBJ2-4|.
TGTGCCAGCAGTGAAAAGGGGACAATGGTCCTTCCTACGGCCAAAAACATTCAGTACTTC
CASSEKGTMVLPTAKNIQYF
>TRBV7-9|.|TRBJ1-1|.
TGTGCCCCTGGCAGCATGAACACTGAAGTTTTCTTT
CAPGSMNTEVFF
>TRBV9|.|TRBJ1-3|.
TGTGCCAGCAGCGTAGAGGGAGCCTCTGGAAACACCATATATTTT
CASSVEGASGNTIYF
>TRBV3-1|.|TRBJ2-5|.
TGTGCCAGCAGCCAAGACGAGGCTACGGGGACCCAGTACTTC
CASSQDEATGTQYF